This section outlines one TCR beta chain sequence together with its context. These data are taken from a study of T cells in localized non-small cell lung cancer. Trimming cost V 3 bases and J 1 base; bases outside gene matches: 8. Germline CDR1 is SGHRS and CDR2 is YFSETQ. The CDR3 length is 17 residues. Method: immunoSEQ multiplex PCR; TCRdb's copy keeps in-frame clones and lacks some. Of around 1,800 clones listed, approximately 25% were seen once; the top ten hold roughly 29%. The V gene is TRBV5-1, the J gene TRBJ2-3; 10 positions match TRBD2. This sequence originates from a male donor at least 60 years old with stage II squamous cell lung carcinoma. The material sequenced was normal lung tissue next to the tumor, taken before any cancer treatment. CDR3 sequence reads: CASSSSSGSVGTDTQYF. The CDR3 nucleotides read TGCGCCAGCAGCTCGTCTAGCGGGAGTGTCGGCACAGATACGCAGTATTTT.